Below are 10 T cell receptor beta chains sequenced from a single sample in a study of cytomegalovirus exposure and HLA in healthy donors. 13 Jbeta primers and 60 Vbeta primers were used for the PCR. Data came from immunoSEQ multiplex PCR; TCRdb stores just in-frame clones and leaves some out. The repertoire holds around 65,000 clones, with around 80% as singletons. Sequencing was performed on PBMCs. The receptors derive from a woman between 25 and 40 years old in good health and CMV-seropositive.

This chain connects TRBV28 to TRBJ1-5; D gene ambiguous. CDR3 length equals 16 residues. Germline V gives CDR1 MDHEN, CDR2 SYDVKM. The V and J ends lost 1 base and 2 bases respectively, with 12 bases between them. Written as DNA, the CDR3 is TGTGCCAGCAGTTTATTACTCTGGGAGGGCAATCAGCCCCAGCATTTT. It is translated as CASSLLLWEGNQPQHF.

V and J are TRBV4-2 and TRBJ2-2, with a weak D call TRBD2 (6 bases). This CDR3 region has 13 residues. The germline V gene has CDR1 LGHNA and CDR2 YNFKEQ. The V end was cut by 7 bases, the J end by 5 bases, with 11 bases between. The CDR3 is CASKGRLTGELFF. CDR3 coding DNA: TGTGCCAGCAAAGGGAGGTTAACCGGGGAGCTGTTTTTT.

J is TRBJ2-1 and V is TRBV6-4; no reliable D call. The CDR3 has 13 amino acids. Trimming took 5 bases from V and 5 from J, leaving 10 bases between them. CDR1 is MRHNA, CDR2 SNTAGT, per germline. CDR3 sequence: CASSKLGDNEQFF. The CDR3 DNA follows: TGTGCCAGCAGTAAGCTAGGAGACAATGAGCAGTTCTTC.

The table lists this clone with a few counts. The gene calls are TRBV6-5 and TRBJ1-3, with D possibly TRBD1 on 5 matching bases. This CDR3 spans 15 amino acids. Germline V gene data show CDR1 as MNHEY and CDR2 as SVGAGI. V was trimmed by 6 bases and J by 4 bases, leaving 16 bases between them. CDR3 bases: TGTGCCAGCAGGCGGGACTCCAATTCCGGAAACACCATATATTTT. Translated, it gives CASRRDSNSGNTIYF.

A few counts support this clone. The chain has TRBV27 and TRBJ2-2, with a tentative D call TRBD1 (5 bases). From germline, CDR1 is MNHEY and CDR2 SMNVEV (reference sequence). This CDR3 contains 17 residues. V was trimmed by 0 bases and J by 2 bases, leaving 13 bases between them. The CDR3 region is CASSLSLRGVNTGELFF. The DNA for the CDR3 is TGTGCCAGCAGTTTATCGTTAAGGGGCGTAAACACCGGGGAGCTGTTTTTT.

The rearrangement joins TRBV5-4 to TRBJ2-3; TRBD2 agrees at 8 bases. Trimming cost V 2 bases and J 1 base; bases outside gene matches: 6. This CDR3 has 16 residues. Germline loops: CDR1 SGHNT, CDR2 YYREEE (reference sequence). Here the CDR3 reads CASSFGREARTDTQYF. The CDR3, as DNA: TGTGCCAGCAGCTTTGGGCGGGAGGCCCGCACAGATACGCAGTATTTT.

This chain's CDR3 is CASSISDTPPGELFF. CDR3 coding DNA: TGTGCCAGTAGTATTTCGGACACCCCCCCCGGGGAGCTGTTTTTT. The chain is built from TRBV19 and TRBJ2-2, with D perhaps TRBD1 (5 bases). The CDR3 consists of 15 residues. Trimming removed 3 bases at V and 6 bases at J, with 14 bases between. Germline assignment: CDR1 LNHDA and CDR2 SQIVND (reference sequence).

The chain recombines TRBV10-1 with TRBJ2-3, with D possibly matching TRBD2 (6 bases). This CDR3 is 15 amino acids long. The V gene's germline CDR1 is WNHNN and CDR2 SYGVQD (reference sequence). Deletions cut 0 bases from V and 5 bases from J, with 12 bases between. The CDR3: CASSESNGRGDTQYF. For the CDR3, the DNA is TGCGCCAGCAGTGAGTCAAACGGGAGAGGAGATACGCAGTATTTT.

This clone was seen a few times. The CDR3 is CAWSADMWNTEAFF. In DNA form, the CDR3 reads TGTGCCTGGAGTGCGGACATGTGGAACACTGAAGCTTTCTTT. J is TRBJ1-1 and V is TRBV30; a weak D match, TRBD1 (5 bases). CDR3 length: 14 residues. V lost 1 base to trimming and J lost 1 base, with 10 bases between them. Per germline, CDR1 GTSNPN and CDR2 SVGIG (reference sequence). The whole variable domain, remainder taken from reference TRBV30 and TRBJ1-1, is SQTIHQWPATLVQPVGSPLSLECTVEGTSNPNLYWYRQAAGRGLQLLFYSVGIGQISSEVPQNLSASRPQDRQFILSSKKLLLSDSGFYLCAWSADMWNTEAFFGQGTRLTVV.

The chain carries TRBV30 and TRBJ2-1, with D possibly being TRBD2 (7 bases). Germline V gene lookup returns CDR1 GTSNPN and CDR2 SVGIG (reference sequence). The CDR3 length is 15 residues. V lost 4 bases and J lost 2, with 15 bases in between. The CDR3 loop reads CAWTLGGGTYNEQFF. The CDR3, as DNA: TGTGCCTGGACCCTAGGGGGGGGCACCTACAATGAGCAGTTCTTC.